This T cell receptor (beta chain) was sequenced for a study of shared clonotypes between healthy human individuals. Trimming left V 10 bases short and J 7 bases short, with 20 bases between. Germline V gene lookup returns CDR1 ENHRY and CDR2 SYGVKD. This CDR3 contains 13 residues. Study-wide results and caveats: In general, naive subsets displayed greater estimated richness than memory subsets did. The small donor group covered limited genetic and exposure diversity.

CD8 cells regarded as naive lacked CD45RO, were positively chosen for CCR7, and omitted terminally differentiated effector memory CD45RA+ cells. Caucasian adults residing in Nashville, Tennessee made up all the donors. This clone was counted a single time. Antigen: not known. Assay used: immunoSEQ multiplex PCR; TCRdb lists only in-frame clones, some missing. The sample has about 1,900,000 clones; about 95% are singletons. The sample taken for sequencing was naive CD8+ T cells sorted from blood. This chain connects TRBV10-3 to TRBJ2-7; D is ambiguous. The receptor was derived from a young man in good health. CDR3 region: CANKPHLLGEQYF. CDR3 in DNA: TGTGCCAATAAACCGCACTTATTGGGAGAGCAGTACTTC.